These 32 T cell receptor beta chains came from one sample sequenced in a study of cytomegalovirus exposure and HLA in healthy donors. PCR was performed using 60 Vbeta and 13 Jbeta primers. Data came from immunoSEQ multiplex PCR; TCRdb stores just in-frame clones and leaves some out. The sample yields 150,000 to 200,000 clones, 60% to 80% seen once. The specimen was PBMCs. The receptors originated from a woman aged 50 to 60 in good health and CMV-seropositive.

This clone is a singleton in its sample. V and J are TRBV7-2 and TRBJ1-6, with a weak D call TRBD1 (5 bases). This CDR3 comprises 14 residues. Trimming left V 5 bases short and J 8 bases short, with 13 bases between. Germline V gene sequence: CDR1 SGHTA, CDR2 FQGNSA. The CDR3: CASSPLGDYSPLHF. DNA of the CDR3: TGTGCCAGCAGCCCCCTCGGGGACTATTCACCCCTCCACTTT.

This rearrangement joins TRBV5-4 to TRBJ2-2; 8 nucleotides match TRBD2. Losses at the gene ends were 4 bases for V and 1 base for J; bases not matched to a gene: 6. Germline V lookup: CDR1 SGHNT, CDR2 YYREEE (reference sequence). There are 16 residues in the CDR3. For the CDR3, the DNA is TGTGCCAGCAGCAAGGCTAGCGGGTTGAACACCGGGGAGCTGTTTTTT. The encoded protein is CASSKASGLNTGELFF.

This clone showed up just a few times. This CDR3 reads CASSSSGGAYEQYF. The CDR3 DNA reads as TGCGCCAGCTCTTCTAGCGGGGGGGCCTACGAGCAGTACTTC. The chain carries TRBV5-1 and TRBJ2-7; TRBD2 matches 12 bases. Germline V gives CDR1 SGHRS, CDR2 YFSETQ. This CDR3 is 14 amino acids long. Trimming took 7 bases from V and 2 from J; bases not matched to a gene: 4.

This clone was found once. This chain links TRBV27 with TRBJ2-2; TRBD2 matches 10 bases. Germline V gives CDR1 MNHEY, CDR2 SMNVEV (reference sequence). This CDR3 spans 17 amino acids. This chain's CDR3 is CASKLSGRALGTGELFF. The CDR3 DNA sequence: TGTGCTTCGAAGCTCAGCGGGAGGGCCCTCGGAACCGGGGAGCTGTTTTTT.

This clone has more than one count but fewer than ten. The V gene is TRBV29-1, the J gene TRBJ1-1; possible D gene TRBD1, 6 bases. Deletions cut 7 bases from V and 0 bases from J, with 21 bases between. The germline CDR1 and CDR2 sequences are SQVTM and ANQGSEA. The CDR3 totals 16 residues. The CDR3 loop reads CSASWGSGGMNTEAFF. In DNA form, the CDR3 reads TGCAGCGCCTCCTGGGGTAGCGGGGGCATGAACACTGAAGCTTTCTTT.

The chain employs TRBV4-1 and TRBJ2-3; 8 nucleotides line up with TRBD2. Trimming cost V 6 bases and J 4 bases; bases outside gene matches: 9. CDR1 and CDR2 (germline): MGHRA, YSYEKL. The CDR3 is 15 residues long. The chain's CDR3 is CASSVPGGRSDTQYF. The CDR3 nucleotides are TGCGCCAGCAGTGTTCCGGGGGGGCGGTCAGATACGCAGTATTTT.

This rearrangement joins TRBV6-1 to TRBJ1-2; D is unresolved. The CDR3 extends over 14 amino acids. The V end was cut by 2 bases, the J end by 5 bases, with 12 bases between. From germline, CDR1 is MNHNS and CDR2 SASEGT. The CDR3 DNA reads as TGTGCCAGCAGTGAAAGTCAGAGGTTTTATGGCTACACCTTC. Translation gives CASSESQRFYGYTF.

As regards this clone: Its ends do not fully match the called genes, so a read error is possible. This chain joins TRBV7-6 and TRBJ1-3; D may be TRBD1 (5 bases). The CDR3 has 12 residues. Per the germline V gene, CDR1 is SGHVS and CDR2 is FNYEAQ. CDR3 protein: CASSSPEGSYDF. For the CDR3, the DNA is TGTGCCAGCAGCTCCCCGGAGGGGAGTTACGATTTT.

The rearrangement links TRBV10-3 to TRBJ1-2, with TRBD1 matching over 7 bases. V dropped 3 bases and J dropped 8; count of bases not matched to a gene: 9. The germline CDR1 and CDR2 sequences are ENHRY and SYGVKD. This CDR3 is built from 14 residues. The CDR3 is CAISEVDRAWGYTF. In DNA, the CDR3 is TGTGCCATCAGTGAAGTAGACAGGGCGTGGGGCTACACCTTC.

CDR3 in amino acids: CAISETDSGANVLTF. CDR3 DNA sequence: TGTGCCATCAGTGAGACAGACTCTGGGGCCAACGTCCTGACTTTC. This chain joins TRBV10-3 and TRBJ2-6, with unresolved D. CDR3 length: 15 amino acids. Trimming took 2 bases from V and 0 from J, leaving 5 bases between them. Germline values: CDR1 ENHRY, CDR2 SYGVKD.

The V gene is TRBV9, the J gene TRBJ2-3, with 7 positions matching TRBD1. The germline gives CDR1 SGDLS, CDR2 YYNGEE. Trimming removed 3 bases from V and 1 base from J; junction bases left unmatched: 2. The CDR3 has 14 amino acids. CDR3 sequence: CASSDGQGTDTQYF. Here the CDR3 DNA reads TGTGCCAGCAGCGATGGACAGGGCACAGATACGCAGTATTTT.

CDR3 loop: CASSLERQGRGSPLHF. DNA for the CDR3: TGTGCCAGCAGCTTAGAGAGGCAGGGAAGAGGATCACCCCTCCACTTT. This sequence joins TRBV7-8 and TRBJ1-6; tentative D call: TRBD1 (5 bases). CDR1 and CDR2 (germline): SGHVS, FQNEAQ. The CDR3 totals 16 residues. V lost 1 base to trimming and J lost 10 bases, with 17 bases between them.

J is TRBJ1-2 and V is TRBV7-6; D is uncertain. CDR3 length: 13 amino acids. Deletions cut 0 bases from V and 8 bases from J, with 10 bases between. CDR1 and CDR2 (germline): SGHVS, FNYEAQ. In nucleotides, the CDR3 is TGTGCCAGCAGCTTAGCGGCAGGCGAGGGCTACACCTTC. Its protein product is CASSLAAGEGYTF.

J is TRBJ2-2 and V is TRBV28; 7 nucleotides match TRBD1. CDR3 length: 14 amino acids. J gave up 6 bases and V 6 bases, and 7 bases lay outside the gene matches. The germline gives CDR1 MDHEN, CDR2 SYDVKM. CDR3 sequence reads: CASSLYTGAGELFF. The DNA for the CDR3 is TGTGCCAGCAGCCTATACACAGGGGCCGGGGAGCTGTTTTTT.

CDR3 sequence reads: CASSVLEDYGYTF. CDR3 in DNA: TGTGCCAGCAGCGTGCTCGAGGACTATGGCTACACCTTC. The chain employs TRBV7-8 and TRBJ1-2; D is undetermined. The germline V gene encodes CDR1 SGHVS and CDR2 FQNEAQ. Trimming removed 5 bases at V and 3 bases at J, with 10 bases between. The CDR3 is made up of 13 amino acids. The full variable domain, rest sourced from reference TRBV7-8 and TRBJ1-2, is GAGVSQSPRYKVAKRGQDVALRCDPISGHVSLFWYQQALGQGPEFLTYFQNEAQLDKSGLPSDRFFAERPEGSVSTLKIQRTQQEDSAVYLCASSVLEDYGYTFGSGTRLTVV.

The chain joins TRBV6-1 to TRBJ2-2; TRBD1 might be the D (6 bases). Germline values: CDR1 MNHNS, CDR2 SASEGT. The V and J ends lost 2 bases and 0 bases respectively, with 10 bases between them. The CDR3 spans 16 residues. The CDR3 nucleotides are TGTGCCAGCAGTGAAATAGGGACACCGAACACCGGGGAGCTGTTTTTT. As protein: CASSEIGTPNTGELFF.

The chain combines TRBV6-5 with TRBJ2-7; tentative D call: TRBD1 (6 bases). The CDR3 runs 13 residues. Germline V gene data show CDR1 as MNHEY and CDR2 as SVGAGI. V was shortened by 6 bases and J by 5 bases, with 14 bases between the two germline ends. As DNA, the CDR3 is TGTGCCAGCAGAGGACAGACGTCCCACGAGCAGTACTTC. Amino acid sequence: CASRGQTSHEQYF.

J is TRBJ1-2 and V is TRBV4-2; 11 nucleotides align to TRBD1. The CDR3 is 15 amino acids. V lost 3 bases, J lost 7 bases, and 7 bases stayed unmatched. Germline V lookup: CDR1 LGHNA, CDR2 YNFKEQ. CDR3 DNA sequence: TGTGCCAGCAGCCACCCCGGACAGGGGGCAAGTGGCTACACCTTC. Its translation is CASSHPGQGASGYTF.

The chain joins TRBV11-2 to TRBJ2-5; 9 bases align to TRBD1. The CDR3 sequence is 13 residues long. J was trimmed by 5 bases and V by 9 bases; bases with no gene match: 7. Germline lookup yields CDR1 SGHAT and CDR2 FQNNGV. The CDR3 spells CASAQGAEETQYF. The CDR3 DNA is TGTGCCAGTGCACAGGGGGCTGAGGAGACCCAGTACTTC.

The chain is built from TRBV10-3 and TRBJ2-3, with D possibly being TRBD1 (5 bases). The germline V and J ends were trimmed by 6 bases and 3 bases, with 13 bases remaining between them. The CDR3 has 14 residues. Germline-derived CDR1 and CDR2 are ENHRY and SYGVKD. CDR3 nucleotide sequence: TGTGCCATCAGGGACCGACAGTCGACAGATACGCAGTATTTT. Encoded protein: CAIRDRQSTDTQYF.

CDR3 coding DNA: TGTGCCAGCAGCTTAGAAGGGGGTCAGCCCCAGCATTTT. It codes for CASSLEGGQPQHF. The V call is TRBV7-9, the J call TRBJ1-5, with D maybe TRBD1 (6 bases). The CDR3 has 13 amino acids. CDR1 is SEHNR, CDR2 FQNEAQ, per germline (reference sequence). V lost 1 base, J lost 6 bases, and 7 bases lay in between.

The gene calls are TRBV5-1 and TRBJ2-7, with D maybe TRBD2 (5 bases). The CDR3 covers 14 residues. Germline-derived CDR1 and CDR2 are SGHRS and YFSETQ. Between the trimmed V and J ends, which lost 1 base and 4 bases, there was a span of 12 bases. The CDR3 bases are TGCGCCAGCAGCTTGACTAGTAAAAAGTACGAGCAGTACTTC. Translating gives CASSLTSKKYEQYF.

This clone occurred once. For the CDR3, the DNA is TGCGCCAGCAGCTTGACAGGCAGCAATTTGAACACTGAAGCTTTCTTT. It codes for CASSLTGSNLNTEAFF. This chain joins TRBV5-1 and TRBJ1-1, with D possibly being TRBD1 (5 bases). The CDR3 runs 16 residues. Germline V gene data show CDR1 as SGHRS and CDR2 as YFSETQ. V lost 1 base to trimming and J lost 0 bases, with 13 bases between them.

The chain couples TRBV6-6 to TRBJ2-2; 8 nucleotides agree with TRBD2. Germline V lookup: CDR1 MNHNY, CDR2 SVGAGI (reference sequence). V was pared by 11 bases and J by 7 bases, with 9 bases of the junction left unmatched. The CDR3 consists of 13 residues. The CDR3 bases are TGTGCCTTAGCGGGAAAGCTGGGCGGGGAGCTGTTTTTT. Translation gives CALAGKLGGELFF.

The J gene is TRBJ2-7, the V gene TRBV18, with D perhaps matching TRBD2 (6 bases). Germline lookup yields CDR1 KGHSH and CDR2 LQKENI. The ends were cut back, 5 bases at V and 12 bases at J, with 20 bases in the middle. The CDR3 spans 13 residues. As DNA, the CDR3 is TGTGCCAGCTCAGAAACGGACTACCCGAGGCCGTACTTC. This gives the protein CASSETDYPRPYF.

This chain uses TRBV2 with TRBJ1-5; possibly TRBD1 for D (6 bases). Trimming left V 6 bases short and J 5 bases short, with 11 bases between. Germline CDR1 reads SNHLY; CDR2 reads FYNNEI. This CDR3 is 13 amino acids long. CDR3 coding DNA: TGTGCCAGCAGCGGACAGACCGATCAGCCCCAGCATTTT. This gives the protein CASSGQTDQPQHF.

The genes are TRBV4-1 and TRBJ1-6; TRBD1 might be the D (5 bases). The V end lost 1 base, the J end lost 7 bases, and 14 bases lay between the germline ends. Germline V gene lookup returns CDR1 MGHRA and CDR2 YSYEKL. The CDR3 loop spans 16 amino acids. The CDR3 protein is CASSQGPTGANSPLHF. The CDR3 bases are TGCGCCAGCAGCCAAGGCCCCACAGGTGCCAATTCACCCCTCCACTTT.

The V and J genes are TRBV5-6 and TRBJ2-2; D is uncertain. The CDR3 contains 12 residues. Germline values: CDR1 SGHDT, CDR2 YYEEEE. With 4 bases removed from V and 7 bases from J, the gap between germline ends came to 8 bases. Here the CDR3 DNA reads TGTGCCAGCAGCCCCCGGGTCGGGGAGCTGTTTTTT. Amino acids: CASSPRVGELFF.

The rearrangement joins TRBV6-5 to TRBJ2-5; possible D gene TRBD1, 5 bases. The J call may be incorrect, as the DNA end agrees better with TRBJ2-7. CDR3 length equals 14 residues. Per the germline V gene, CDR1 is MNHEY and CDR2 is SVGAGI. In DNA form, the CDR3 reads TGTGCCAGCAGTCTTGTCAAGGGGATGGGCGAGCAGTACTTC. Amino acids: CASSLVKGMGEQYF.

This clone was seen a few times. The chain is built from TRBV9 and TRBJ2-7, with 10 bases identical to TRBD1. Germline V gene lookup returns CDR1 SGDLS and CDR2 YYNGEE. The CDR3 extends over 15 amino acids. The junction had 8 bases not matched to a gene; V was cut back by 4 bases and J by 4 bases. As DNA, the CDR3 is TGTGCCAGCAGCCCCGGGACAGGGGACACTTACGAGCAGTACTTC. It encodes CASSPGTGDTYEQYF.

The chain carries TRBV7-9 and TRBJ2-7, with 8 bases fitting TRBD1. The CDR3 sequence is 13 residues long. Germline CDR1 reads SEHNR; CDR2 reads FQNEAQ (reference sequence). The V segment lost 6 bases and the J segment 4 bases; nucleotides outside the gene matches: 5. CDR3 DNA: TGTGCCAGCAGACCTCGACAGGGGTACGAGCAGTACTTC. Its translation: CASRPRQGYEQYF.

The chain carries TRBV7-9 and TRBJ1-5, with D possibly being TRBD1 (5 bases). The CDR3 is made up of 13 amino acids. Trimming pared 5 bases from V and 5 bases from J, leaving 10 bases between. Germline V gene sequence: CDR1 SEHNR, CDR2 FQNEAQ (reference sequence). This CDR3 reads CASSGQGDQPQHF. The CDR3, as DNA: TGTGCCAGCAGCGGGCAGGGTGATCAGCCCCAGCATTTT.